A single TCR beta chain is shown here with its context. This entry is derived from a study of blood T cell repertoires in COVID-19. Background on the study: Acute and convalescent COVID-19 specimens originated in the United States, Italy and Spain. PBMCs, B-cell-depleted T cells, or T cells were the source of the cDNA or gDNA that made up the material.

Original methodology: It was from reference gene primer amplification that nucleated cell counts were estimated. TCRdb keeps only in-frame clones here, not all; method: immunoSEQ multiplex PCR. V, J and clone size were drawn from that table, and D and trimming were deduced from the DNA. The sample has around 200,000 clones, about three quarters seen once. This receptor was taken from a woman aged 70-85 years with acute or convalescent COVID-19. The specimen was peripheral blood.

DNA of the CDR3: TGTGCCAGCGGTACTAGCGGGAGGGGTCCGGACATTCAGTACTTC. It specifies CASGTSGRGPDIQYF. This sequence joins TRBV28 and TRBJ2-4, with 13 bases matching TRBD2. The germline V gene encodes CDR1 MDHEN and CDR2 SYDVKM. J was trimmed by 8 bases and V by 8 bases; bases with no gene match: 9. The CDR3 covers 15 residues.